Reported below is one TCR beta chain. Its antigen is not yet known. Base qualities are not at hand, and no much larger clone is one base apart. Relative to germline, V is missing 5 bases and J is missing 5 bases, with 7 bases of the junction outside any gene match. CDR3 length: 16 amino acids, cysteine to phenylalanine. Only CDR3 DNA remains: 48 bases, in frame from the first base. The germline V gene sets CDR1 to SNHLY and CDR2 to FYNNEI. The entry originates in a study of blood T cell repertoires in COVID-19 (TCRdb year 2020). Some background on the complete study: Collaborator samples came from the United States, Italy and Spain and covered acute and convalescent phases of COVID-19. The material from the prospective study consisted of cDNA or gDNA derived from T cells, B-cell-depleted T cells, or PBMCs. Subjects who had been exposed to COVID-19, were actively infected with it, or had recovered from it provided the deeply sampled blood TCRbeta repertoires that made up the dataset. A freely available public database, intended as a resource for researchers studying the immune response to SARS-CoV-2, is where the repertoires were released. The samples were drawn from the first 160 participants of the ongoing ImmuneRACE study and from 950 to 1,500 subjects provided by 6 global collaborators. A de-identified subject ID, COVID-19 status, age in years and sex were almost always included in the sample metadata. Where available, HLA class I and class II types were obtained from metadata supplied by the sample provider rather than from assay-based typing.

TCRbeta CDR3 regions were amplified from genomic DNA using the immunoSEQ Assay, a bias-controlled multiplex PCR. The source study handled its data this way. Within the assay, amplification of reference gene primers was used to estimate how many nucleated cells each sample contained. Sequence reads were collapsed and filtered to measure the absolute abundance of every unique TCRbeta CDR3 rearrangement. For each sample, productive Simpson clonality was calculated as the square root of Simpson's diversity index over productive rearrangements. TCRdb took over this immuneACCESS table, retaining in-frame rearrangements with V and J assigned. Such tables are incomplete; in checked studies, under half of the missing clones stem from an unresolved V gene, and the remainder is unexplained. That table is the source of V, J and clone size, and D and trimming were worked out from the DNA. The sample data list 150,000 to 200,000 clones, and around 82% of these were observed just once. About 6% of the sample belongs to the ten largest clones.

Participants in the prospective study were aged roughly 18 to 89 years, lived in 24 United States geographic areas, and enrolled through a virtual design. To assign participants to cohorts, the prospective study relied on clinical history that participants themselves reported in a screening survey and a study questionnaire. Recovered participants in ImmuneRACE Cohort 3 were defined by two consecutive negative NP/OP PCR tests, clearance by a healthcare professional, or resolution of symptoms. Each participant in the prospective study had whole blood, serum and a nasopharyngeal or oropharyngeal swab collected by mobile phlebotomists. Prospective study participants could optionally give additional blood draws and questionnaires over an approximately two-month period. Blood samples from the prospective study were shipped frozen or at room temperature prior to DNA extraction. Summary of the overall study and its limitations: The quantity of clinical and demographic metadata differed by source and by participant and was supplied without curation.

Sequenced material: PBMCs or T cells enriched from blood (not recorded which). The V and J genes are TRBV2 and TRBJ1-6; 9 bases in the junction line up with TRBD1. This sequence was found in a man aged 40-50 years who had recovered from COVID-19. The base sequence is TGTGCCAGCAGTTTACTAGGACAGGGGAATAATTCACCCCTCCACTTT. It is translated as CASSLLGQGNNSPLHF.